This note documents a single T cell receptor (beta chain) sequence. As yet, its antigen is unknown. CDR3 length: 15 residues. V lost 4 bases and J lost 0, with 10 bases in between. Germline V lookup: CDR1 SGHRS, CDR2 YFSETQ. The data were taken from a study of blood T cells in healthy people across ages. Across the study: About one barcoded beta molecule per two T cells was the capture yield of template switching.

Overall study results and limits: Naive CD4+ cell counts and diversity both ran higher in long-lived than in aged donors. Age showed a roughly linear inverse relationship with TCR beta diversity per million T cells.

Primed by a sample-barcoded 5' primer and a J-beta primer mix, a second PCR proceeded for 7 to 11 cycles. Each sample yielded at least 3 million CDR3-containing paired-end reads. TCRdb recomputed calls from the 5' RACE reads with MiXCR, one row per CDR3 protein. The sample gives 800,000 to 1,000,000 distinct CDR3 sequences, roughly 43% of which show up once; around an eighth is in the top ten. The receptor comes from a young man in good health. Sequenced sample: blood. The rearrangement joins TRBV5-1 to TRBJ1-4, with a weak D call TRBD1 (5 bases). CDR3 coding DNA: TGCGCCAGCAGCCCTGACAGTGCAACTAATGAAAAACTGTTTTTT. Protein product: CASSPDSATNEKLFF.